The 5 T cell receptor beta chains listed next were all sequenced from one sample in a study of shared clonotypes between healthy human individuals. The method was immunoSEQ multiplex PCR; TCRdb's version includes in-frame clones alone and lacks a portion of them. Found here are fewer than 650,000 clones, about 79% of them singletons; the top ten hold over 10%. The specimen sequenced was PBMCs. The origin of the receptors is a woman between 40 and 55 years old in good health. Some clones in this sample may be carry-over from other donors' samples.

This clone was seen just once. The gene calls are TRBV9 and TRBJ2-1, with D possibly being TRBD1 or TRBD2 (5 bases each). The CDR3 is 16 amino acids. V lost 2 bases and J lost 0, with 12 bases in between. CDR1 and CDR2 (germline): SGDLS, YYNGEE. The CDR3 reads CASSVGALGSYNEQFF. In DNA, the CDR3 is TGTGCCAGCAGCGTCGGGGCACTCGGCTCCTACAATGAGCAGTTCTTC.

The CDR3, as DNA: TGTGCCAGCAGTATCGCGGGAGTCAGGGTCGAGCAGTACTTC. Translation: CASSIAGVRVEQYF. The V gene is TRBV28, the J gene TRBJ2-7; TRBD2 matches 7 bases. CDR3 size: 14 residues. The germline V gene has CDR1 MDHEN and CDR2 SYDVKM. The trim removed 5 bases at V and 6 bases at J, leaving 10 bases unmatched.

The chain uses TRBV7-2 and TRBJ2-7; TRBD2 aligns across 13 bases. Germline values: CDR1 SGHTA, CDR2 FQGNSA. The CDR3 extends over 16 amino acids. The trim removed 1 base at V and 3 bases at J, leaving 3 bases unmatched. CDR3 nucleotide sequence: TGTGCCAGCAGCTTAGAGGGGACTAGCGGGATCTACGAGCAGTACTTC. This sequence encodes CASSLEGTSGIYEQYF.

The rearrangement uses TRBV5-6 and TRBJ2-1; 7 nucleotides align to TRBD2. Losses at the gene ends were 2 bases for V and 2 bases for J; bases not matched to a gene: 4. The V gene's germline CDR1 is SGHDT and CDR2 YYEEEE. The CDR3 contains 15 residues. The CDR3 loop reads CASSFSGRPYNEQFF. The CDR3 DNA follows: TGTGCCAGCAGCTTTAGCGGGCGTCCCTACAATGAGCAGTTCTTC.

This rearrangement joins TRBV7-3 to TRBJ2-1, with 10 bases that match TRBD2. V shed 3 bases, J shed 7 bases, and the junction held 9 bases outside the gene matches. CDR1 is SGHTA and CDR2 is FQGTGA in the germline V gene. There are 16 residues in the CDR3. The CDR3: CASSLTSGSGWNEQFF. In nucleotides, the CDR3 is TGTGCCAGCAGCTTGACTAGCGGGTCCGGGTGGAATGAGCAGTTCTTC.